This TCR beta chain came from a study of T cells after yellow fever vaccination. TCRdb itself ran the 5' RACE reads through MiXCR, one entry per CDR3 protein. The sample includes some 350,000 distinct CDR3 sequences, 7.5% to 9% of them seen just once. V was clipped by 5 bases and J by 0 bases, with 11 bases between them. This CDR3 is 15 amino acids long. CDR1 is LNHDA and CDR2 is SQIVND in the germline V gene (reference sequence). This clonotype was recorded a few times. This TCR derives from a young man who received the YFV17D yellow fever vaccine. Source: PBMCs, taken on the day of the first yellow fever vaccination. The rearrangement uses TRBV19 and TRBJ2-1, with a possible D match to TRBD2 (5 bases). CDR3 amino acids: CASSPDYRSYNEQFF. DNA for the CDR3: TGTGCCAGTAGTCCCGACTACCGCTCCTACAATGAGCAGTTCTTC.